This TCR beta chain came from a study of cytomegalovirus exposure and HLA in healthy donors. It was with 60 Vbeta and 13 Jbeta primers that the PCR ran. The method was immunoSEQ multiplex PCR; TCRdb's version includes in-frame clones alone and lacks a portion of them. The sample contains some 190,000 clones, about 80% of which appear only once. CDR1 SGHRS and CDR2 YFSETQ come from the germline V gene. CDR3 size: 16 residues. Trimming removed 2 bases from V and 5 bases from J; junction bases left unmatched: 5. Comment on this clone: Its target is unknown.

Whole-study results and caveats: The investigators catalogued 160 or so TCR beta chains as cytomegalovirus-associated. Follow-up analysis later connected one missense variant in DCLRE1C with trimming of TCR beta V- and J-genes.

This TCR derives from a man in his forties in good health and CMV-seronegative. The gene calls are TRBV5-1 and TRBJ2-1, with 12 bases identical to TRBD2. Material for sequencing was PBMCs. CDR3 nucleotides: TGCGCCAGCAGCTTACTAGCGGGAGGTCTGAACAATGAGCAGTTCTTC. Protein sequence: CASSLLAGGLNNEQFF. The whole variable domain, remainder taken from reference TRBV5-1 and TRBJ2-1, is KAGVTQTPRYLIKTRGQQVTLSCSPISGHRSVSWYQQTPGQGLQFLFEYFSETQRNKGNFPGRFSGRQFSNSRSEMNVSTLELGDSALYLCASSLLAGGLNNEQFFGPGTRLTVL.